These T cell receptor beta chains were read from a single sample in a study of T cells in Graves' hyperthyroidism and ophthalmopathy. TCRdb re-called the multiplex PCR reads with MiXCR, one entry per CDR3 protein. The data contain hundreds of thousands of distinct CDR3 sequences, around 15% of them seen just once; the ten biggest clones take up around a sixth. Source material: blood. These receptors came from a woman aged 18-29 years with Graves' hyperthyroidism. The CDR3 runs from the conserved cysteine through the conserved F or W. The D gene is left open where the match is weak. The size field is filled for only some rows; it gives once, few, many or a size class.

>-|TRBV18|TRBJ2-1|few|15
CASSVGQLAYNEQFF
TGTGCCAGCTCCGTGGGACAACTCGCCTACAATGAGCAGTTCTTC
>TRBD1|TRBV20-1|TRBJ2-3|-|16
CSARDHRGQGTDTQYF
TGCAGTGCTAGAGACCACAGAGGACAGGGGACAGATACGCAGTATTTT
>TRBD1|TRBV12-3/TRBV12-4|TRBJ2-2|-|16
CASRSTGGHNTGELFF
TGTGCCAGCAGGTCAACAGGGGGCCATAACACCGGGGAGCTGTTTTTT
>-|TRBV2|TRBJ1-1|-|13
CAGKTDMNTEAFF
TGTGCCGGAAAGACAGACATGAACACTGAAGCTTTCTTT
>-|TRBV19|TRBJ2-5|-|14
CASSIGGVRETQYF
TGTGCCAGTAGTATAGGGGGGGTCCGTGAGACCCAGTACTTC
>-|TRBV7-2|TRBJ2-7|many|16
CASSSRGRVPSYEQYF
TGTGCCAGCAGCTCCCGAGGTCGGGTTCCCTCCTACGAGCAGTACTTC
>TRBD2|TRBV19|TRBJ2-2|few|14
CASGAGGNTGELFF
TGTGCCAGTGGAGCGGGGGGGAACACCGGGGAGCTGTTTTTT
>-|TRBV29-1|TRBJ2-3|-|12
CSVGHGTDTQYF
TGCAGCGTTGGCCATGGCACAGATACGCAGTATTTT
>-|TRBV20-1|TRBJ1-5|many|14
CSARGGWSNQPQHF
TGCAGTGCTAGGGGGGGCTGGAGCAATCAGCCCCAGCATTTT
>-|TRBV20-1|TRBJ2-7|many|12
CSAGSSSYEQYF
TGCAGTGCTGGAAGTAGCTCCTACGAGCAGTACTTC